The 23 T cell receptor beta chains below were found in one sample sequenced in a study of identical twins (dated by TCRdb to between 2015 and 2016). Libraries were constructed by 5' RACE. This sample was sequenced with an Illumina HiSeq 2000. Using fastp trimming at Q25 and MiXCR clonotype assembly, TCRdb reanalyzed the public sequencing data and kept in-frame beta chains. Identical CDR3 protein sequences are pooled into one entry, listed with their most common genes and DNA. For this sample the table gives under 900,000 distinct CDR3 sequences, of which 9% to 15% were detected only once. 1.5% to 2% of the sample lies in the top ten. These data also featured in a second study, about yellow fever vaccine responses in identical twins.

Sequencing was performed on PBMCs. The source of these receptors is a woman under 30 in good health.

This clonotype was detected a few times. The rearrangement links TRBV12-3 or TRBV12-4 to TRBJ1-1; D ambiguous. V gave up 4 bases and J gave up 6 bases, with 15 bases separating them. The CDR3 consists of 14 residues. The CDR3 loop is CASSSTPHDSEAFF. The CDR3 coding sequence is TGTGCCAGCAGTTCCACCCCACATGACTCTGAAGCTTTCTTT.

This clonotype was recorded at least ten times. The chain links TRBV7-9 to TRBJ1-2, with D unresolved. The germline CDR1 and CDR2 sequences are SEHNR and FQNEAQ (reference sequence). The CDR3 is made up of 13 amino acids. V was pared by 6 bases and J by 4 bases, with 12 bases between. The CDR3 loop reads CASRPGQIYGYTF. CDR3 bases: TGTGCCAGCAGGCCGGGCCAGATCTATGGCTACACCTTC.

The J gene is TRBJ2-1, the V gene TRBV5-8; 9 bases are a match to TRBD2. The germline CDR1 and CDR2 sequences are SGHTS and YDEGEE. This CDR3 region has 15 residues. The V gene end was trimmed by 2 bases and the J gene end by 9 bases; junction bases not matched to a gene: 9. Here the CDR3 DNA reads TGTGCCAGCAGCTTCGGGACTAGCTCTCGTCTTGAGCAGTTCTTC. Its protein is CASSFGTSSRLEQFF.

This clonotype turned up a few times. The chain joins TRBV7-9 to TRBJ2-1; 12 bases match TRBD2. The CDR3 runs to 15 residues. CDR1 is SEHNR, CDR2 FQNEAQ, per germline (reference sequence). V was clipped by 6 bases and J by 4 bases; unmatched bases: 4. CDR3 sequence (DNA): TGTGCCAGCAGACTAGCGGGGGGTCTTTACAATGAGCAGTTCTTC. Residues: CASRLAGGLYNEQFF.

This clonotype was observed a handful of times. This chain joins TRBV3-1 and TRBJ2-1; unclear D gene. CDR3 length: 14 amino acids. Germline V CDR1 and CDR2: LGHDT, YNNKEL (reference sequence). Trimming stripped 4 bases from V and 3 bases from J, with 10 bases between. This CDR3 is CASSPFAIYNEQFF. CDR3 DNA: TGTGCCAGCAGCCCTTTCGCCATCTACAATGAGCAGTTCTTC.

This clonotype was detected a few times. The chain has TRBV9 and TRBJ2-1; 9 nucleotides align to TRBD1. The CDR3 is 14 residues long. V dropped 3 bases and J dropped 4; count of bases not matched to a gene: 2. Germline V CDR1 and CDR2: SGDLS, YYNGEE. This CDR3 is CASSATGGYNEQFF. In nucleotides, the CDR3 is TGTGCCAGCAGCGCGACAGGGGGTTACAATGAGCAGTTCTTC.

This clonotype was seen more than once but under ten times. This sequence joins TRBV7-6 and TRBJ2-1; D unclear. In germline, CDR1 is SGHVS, CDR2 FNYEAQ. The CDR3 contains 15 residues. V dropped 5 bases and J dropped 2 bases, with 13 bases sitting between them. This chain's CDR3 is CASSRRGGTYNEQFF. Here the CDR3 DNA reads TGTGCCAGCAGCCGCCGTGGCGGAACCTACAATGAGCAGTTCTTC.

This rearrangement joins TRBV20-1 to TRBJ2-5; maybe TRBD2 (5 bases). V lost 3 bases, J lost 3 bases, and 17 bases lay in between. Germline V CDR1 and CDR2: DFQATT, SNEGSKA (reference sequence). The length of the CDR3 is 15 residues. The CDR3 nucleotides read TGCAGTGCTAGTATCCCCTATACTAGAAAAGAGACCCAGTACTTC. It is translated as CSASIPYTRKETQYF.

The chain couples TRBV6-2 or TRBV6-3 to TRBJ1-4; TRBD1 matches at 8 bases. CDR3 length: 15 residues. V lost 2 bases and J lost 8; bases outside the gene matches: 7. Per the germline V gene, CDR1 is MNHEY and CDR2 is SVGEGT. The CDR3 nucleotides read TGTGCCAGCAGTTACCGTCAGGGGGCGAGAGAAAAACTGTTTTTT. It is translated as CASSYRQGAREKLFF.

This clonotype was seen a handful of times. The chain couples TRBV4-1 to TRBJ1-6, with 8 positions matching TRBD1. Looked up from germline, CDR1 is MGHRA and CDR2 is YSYEKL. The CDR3 contains 15 residues. Trimming cost V 3 bases and J 8 bases; bases outside gene matches: 6. The CDR3 DNA reads as TGCGCCAGCAGCCAGAGGGGACAGGAAGATTCACCCCTCCACTTT. The encoded protein is CASSQRGQEDSPLHF.

This clonotype was observed a few times. The V gene is TRBV11-2, the J gene TRBJ2-3, with D uncertain. Germline lookup yields CDR1 SGHAT and CDR2 FQNNGV. The length of the CDR3 is 17 residues. Trimming removed 2 bases from V and 0 bases from J, with 15 bases in between. The CDR3 protein is CASSLSLNGPSTDTQYF. For the CDR3, the DNA is TGTGCCAGCAGCTTATCTTTGAACGGGCCTAGCACAGATACGCAGTATTTT.

This clonotype was seen many times. This may be a read error, as it is one base from a much larger clone. This rearrangement joins TRBV27 to TRBJ2-5, with TRBD1 as a possible D gene (5 bases). This CDR3 has 11 residues. V lost 2 bases, J lost 7 bases, and 5 bases lay in between. CDR1 is MNHEY, CDR2 SMNVEV, per germline (reference sequence). This chain's CDR3 is CASSLGATQYF. CDR3 DNA sequence: TGTGCCAGCAGTTTAGGGGCGACCCAGTACTTC.

This clonotype has a count of ten or more. CDR3 sequence reads: CSVEAEVPLKEQYF. For the CDR3, the DNA is TGCAGCGTTGAAGCGGAGGTTCCCCTCAAGGAGCAGTACTTC. The V and J genes are TRBV29-1 and TRBJ2-7, with D possibly matching TRBD2 (5 bases). Germline CDR1 and CDR2: SQVTM and ANQGSEA. Trimming left V 1 base short and J 7 bases short, with 17 bases between. The CDR3 runs to 14 residues.

This clonotype was seen more than once but under ten times. The CDR3 protein is CAISESTGGGKTDTQYF. Here the CDR3 DNA reads TGTGCCATCAGTGAGTCGACGGGGGGGGGCAAAACAGATACGCAGTATTTT. The chain recombines TRBV10-3 with TRBJ2-3, with 8 bases lining up with TRBD2. The germline CDR1 and CDR2 sequences are ENHRY and SYGVKD. Trimming took 0 bases from V and 3 from J; bases not matched to a gene: 8. The length of the CDR3 is 17 residues.

The V and J genes are TRBV5-5 and TRBJ2-7, with D uncertain. The CDR3 runs 16 residues. The V gene's germline CDR1 is SGHKS and CDR2 YYEKEE (reference sequence). Trimming left V 0 bases short and J 3 bases short, with 16 bases between. CDR3 loop: CASSLDFLVPIYEQYF. For the CDR3, the DNA is TGTGCCAGCAGCTTGGATTTCCTAGTTCCGATCTACGAGCAGTACTTC.

A few counts support this clonotype. The genes are TRBV2 and TRBJ2-7; D not resolved. Trimming shortened V by 2 bases and J by 1 base, and 6 bases separated the two germline ends. This CDR3 comprises 13 residues. Germline CDR1 SNHLY, CDR2 FYNNEI. The CDR3: CASSERPSYEQYF. Written as DNA, the CDR3 is TGTGCCAGCAGTGAAAGGCCTTCCTACGAGCAGTACTTC.

This clonotype turned up a few times. The chain links TRBV9 to TRBJ2-5, with a possible D match to TRBD1 (7 bases). CDR1 and CDR2 (germline): SGDLS, YYNGEE. Deletions cut 0 bases from V and 5 bases from J, with 11 bases between. The CDR3 has 14 amino acids. CDR3 in amino acids: CASSVVAGGETQYF. The DNA for the CDR3 is TGTGCCAGCAGCGTAGTCGCAGGGGGGGAGACCCAGTACTTC.

This chain links TRBV29-1 with TRBJ2-7, with D possibly matching TRBD1 (6 bases). Trimming took off 7 bases at V and 0 bases at J, with 13 bases between the two ends. The length of the CDR3 is 13 residues. Germline V gene sequence: CDR1 SQVTM, CDR2 ANQGSEA. CDR3 sequence: CSAGTLHSYEQYF. The DNA for the CDR3 is TGCAGCGCCGGGACACTCCACTCCTACGAGCAGTACTTC.

This clonotype was observed many times. The chain uses TRBV12-3 or TRBV12-4 and TRBJ1-1; D not resolved. The CDR3 totals 13 residues. V lost 2 bases and J lost 4, with 8 bases in between. The CDR3 protein is CASSLYGSTEAFF. The CDR3 DNA reads TGTGCCAGCAGTTTATATGGGTCCACTGAAGCTTTCTTT.

This clonotype was observed a few times. The chain couples TRBV15 to TRBJ2-2; D is undetermined. This CDR3 region has 16 residues. V shed 1 base and J shed 4 bases, with 13 bases lying between them. Germline V gene lookup returns CDR1 LNHNV and CDR2 YYDKDF (reference sequence). CDR3 protein: CATSRGSGQATGELFF. CDR3 in DNA: TGTGCCACCAGCAGAGGGTCCGGTCAGGCCACCGGGGAGCTGTTTTTT.

This clonotype was recorded a few times. The V call is TRBV10-3, the J call TRBJ2-3; TRBD2 matches 8 bases. CDR1 and CDR2 (germline): ENHRY, SYGVKD. After removal of 3 bases from V and 4 bases from J, the junction contained 9 bases not matched to a gene. The CDR3 is 16 amino acids. The CDR3: CAISESSGGGADTQYF. The CDR3 DNA reads as TGTGCCATCAGTGAATCGTCGGGGGGGGGTGCAGATACGCAGTATTTT.

This clonotype has only a few counts. This sequence joins TRBV28 and TRBJ2-2, with 8 nucleotides matching TRBD1. Per germline, CDR1 MDHEN and CDR2 SYDVKM. The V segment lost 2 bases and the J segment 4 bases; nucleotides outside the gene matches: 9. The CDR3 spans 17 residues. CDR3 protein: CASSLGGIQGVTGELFF. CDR3 nucleotides: TGTGCCAGCAGTTTAGGAGGAATACAGGGGGTCACCGGGGAGCTGTTTTTT.

This clonotype was seen repeatedly, ten times or more. The V call is TRBV4-1, the J call TRBJ1-2; 12 bases are a match to TRBD1. The germline V gene has CDR1 MGHRA and CDR2 YSYEKL. Trimming cost V 8 bases and J 4 bases; bases outside gene matches: 2. This CDR3 comprises 13 residues. The CDR3 DNA is TGCGCCAGCGGGACAGGGGGCGCCTATGGCTACACCTTC. This gives the protein CASGTGGAYGYTF.